This T cell receptor (beta chain) is from a study of T cell repertoires in cytomegalovirus infection. Looking at the study overall: Through public TCR beta signatures, both CMV infection and matching HLA type were indicated.

TCRdb processed the reads anew with MiXCR; each CDR3 protein has one entry. The table includes approximately 770,000 distinct CDR3 sequences, 25% to 35% detected once. Germline CDR1 ENHRY, CDR2 SYGVKD. There are 14 residues in the CDR3. The ends lost 2 bases at V and 4 bases at J; junction bases unmatched: 4. On this clonotype itself: Its antigen remains unknown.

This receptor was obtained from a human donor in good health (CMV status not recorded). Some clones in this sample may be carry-over from other donors' samples. Sequencing was performed on cultured CD8+ T cells from PBMCs, taken from culture after CMV antigen stimulation. The chain couples TRBV10-3 to TRBJ2-7; TRBD2 matches at 8 bases. The CDR3 sequence is CAISEHGGGYEQYF. In DNA form, the CDR3 reads TGTGCCATCAGTGAGCACGGGGGGGGATACGAGCAGTACTTC.